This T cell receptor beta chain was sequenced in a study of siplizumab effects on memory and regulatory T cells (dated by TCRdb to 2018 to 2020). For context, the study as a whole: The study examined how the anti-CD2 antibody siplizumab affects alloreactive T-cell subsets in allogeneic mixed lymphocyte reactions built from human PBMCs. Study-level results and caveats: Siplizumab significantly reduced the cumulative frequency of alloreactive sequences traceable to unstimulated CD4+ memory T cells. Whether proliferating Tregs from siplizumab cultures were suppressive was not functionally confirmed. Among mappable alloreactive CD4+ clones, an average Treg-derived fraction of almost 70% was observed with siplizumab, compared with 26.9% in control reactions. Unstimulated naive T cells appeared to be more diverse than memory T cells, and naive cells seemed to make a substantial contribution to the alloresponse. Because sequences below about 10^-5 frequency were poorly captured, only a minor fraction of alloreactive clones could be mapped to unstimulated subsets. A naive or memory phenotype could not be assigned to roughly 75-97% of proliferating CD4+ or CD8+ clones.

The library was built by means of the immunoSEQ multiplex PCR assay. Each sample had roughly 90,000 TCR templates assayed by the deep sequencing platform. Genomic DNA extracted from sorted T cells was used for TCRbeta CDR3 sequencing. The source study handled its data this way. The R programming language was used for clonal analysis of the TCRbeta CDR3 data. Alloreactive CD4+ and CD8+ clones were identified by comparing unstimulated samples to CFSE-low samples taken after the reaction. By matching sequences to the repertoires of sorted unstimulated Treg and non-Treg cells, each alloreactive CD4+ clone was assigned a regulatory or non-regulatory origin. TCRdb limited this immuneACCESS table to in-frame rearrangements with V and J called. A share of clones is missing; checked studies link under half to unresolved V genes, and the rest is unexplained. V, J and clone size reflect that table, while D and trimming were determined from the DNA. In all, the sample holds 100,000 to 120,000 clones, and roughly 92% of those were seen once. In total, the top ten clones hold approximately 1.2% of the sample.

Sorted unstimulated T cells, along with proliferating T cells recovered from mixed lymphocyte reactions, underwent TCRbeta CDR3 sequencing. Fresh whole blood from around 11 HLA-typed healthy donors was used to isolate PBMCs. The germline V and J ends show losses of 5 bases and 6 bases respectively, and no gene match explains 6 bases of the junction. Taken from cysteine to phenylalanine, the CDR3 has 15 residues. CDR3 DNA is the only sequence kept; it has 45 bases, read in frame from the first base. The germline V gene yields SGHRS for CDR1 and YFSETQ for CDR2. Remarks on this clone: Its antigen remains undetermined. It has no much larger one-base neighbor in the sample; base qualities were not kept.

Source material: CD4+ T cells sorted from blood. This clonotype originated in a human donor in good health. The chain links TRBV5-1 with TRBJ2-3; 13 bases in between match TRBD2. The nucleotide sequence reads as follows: TGCGCCAGCAGAGGACTAGCGGGAGTAATGGATACGCAGTATTTT. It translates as CASRGLAGVMDTQYF.